Here is one T cell receptor beta chain with its context. The source of the sample is a study of blood T cell repertoires in COVID-19. Across the whole study: The United States, Italy and Spain supplied acute and convalescent COVID-19 samples. From T cells, B-cell-depleted T cells, or PBMCs came the material, which was cDNA or gDNA.

Using immunoSEQ multiplex PCR, the repertoire was profiled, and TCRdb retains in-frame clones only, with some absent. This repertoire shows tens of thousands of clones, 70% to 90% found once; its top ten account for over 3.5%. V trimming: 4 bases; J trimming: 7 bases; junction bases outside the gene matches: 12. Germline CDR1 reads SGDLS; CDR2 reads YYNGEE. This CDR3 region has 16 residues. Sequenced: peripheral blood. V is TRBV9 and J is TRBJ1-4, with 8 bases lining up with TRBD1. The receptor was isolated from a human donor in a cohort sampled during active COVID-19. The CDR3 loop reads CASSPRTGPTGEKLFF. As DNA, the CDR3 is TGTGCCAGCAGCCCACGGACAGGGCCAACAGGTGAAAAACTGTTTTTT.